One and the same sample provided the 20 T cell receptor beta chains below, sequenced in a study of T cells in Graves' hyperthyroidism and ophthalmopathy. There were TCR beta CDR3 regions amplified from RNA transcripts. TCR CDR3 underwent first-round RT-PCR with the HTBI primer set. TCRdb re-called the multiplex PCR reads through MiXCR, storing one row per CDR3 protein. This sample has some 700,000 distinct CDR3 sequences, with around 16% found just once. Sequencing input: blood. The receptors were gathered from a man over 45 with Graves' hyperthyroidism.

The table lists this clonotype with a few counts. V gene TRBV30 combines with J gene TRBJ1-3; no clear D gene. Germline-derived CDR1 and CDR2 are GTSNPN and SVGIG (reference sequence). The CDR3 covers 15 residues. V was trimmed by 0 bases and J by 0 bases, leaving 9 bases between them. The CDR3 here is CAWSVSGGSGNTIYF. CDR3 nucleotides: TGTGCCTGGAGTGTATCCGGAGGCTCTGGAAACACCATATATTTT.

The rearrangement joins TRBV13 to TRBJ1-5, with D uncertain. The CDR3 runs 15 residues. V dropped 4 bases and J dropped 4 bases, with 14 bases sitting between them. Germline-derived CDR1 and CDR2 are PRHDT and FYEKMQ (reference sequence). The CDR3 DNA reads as TGTGCCAGCAGCTCCTCAACGACGGGGAATCAGCCCCAGCATTTT. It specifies CASSSSTTGNQPQHF.

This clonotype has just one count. In DNA, the CDR3 is TGCGCCAGCAGCCAAGATTCACAGTCTAATGAAAAACTGTTTTTT. It encodes CASSQDSQSNEKLFF. The V call is TRBV4-3, the J call TRBJ1-4; D remains unclear. Trimming removed 0 bases from V and 3 bases from J, with 8 bases in between. The germline CDR1 and CDR2 sequences are LGHNA and YSLEER. The CDR3 runs to 15 residues.

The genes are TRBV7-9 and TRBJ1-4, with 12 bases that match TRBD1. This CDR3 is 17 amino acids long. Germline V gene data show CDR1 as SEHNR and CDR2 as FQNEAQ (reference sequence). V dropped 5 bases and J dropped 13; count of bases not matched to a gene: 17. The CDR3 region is CASSIRDRGLPRLGLFF. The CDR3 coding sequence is TGTGCCAGCAGCATCCGGGACAGGGGGCTCCCGCGGTTAGGACTGTTTTTT.

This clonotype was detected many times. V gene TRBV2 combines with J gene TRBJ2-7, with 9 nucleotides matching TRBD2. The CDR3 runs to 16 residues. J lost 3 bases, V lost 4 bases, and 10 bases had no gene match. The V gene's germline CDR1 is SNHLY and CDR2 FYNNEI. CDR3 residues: CASSGGSGSSLYEQYF. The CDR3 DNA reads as TGTGCCAGCAGTGGGGGTAGCGGGAGTTCCCTCTACGAGCAGTACTTC.

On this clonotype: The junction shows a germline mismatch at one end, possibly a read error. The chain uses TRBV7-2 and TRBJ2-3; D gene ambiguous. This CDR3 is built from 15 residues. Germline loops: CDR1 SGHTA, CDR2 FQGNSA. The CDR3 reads CASSPLRSSSDTPYF. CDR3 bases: TGTGCCAGCAGTCCATTGCGGAGCTCATCAGATACGCCGTATTTT.

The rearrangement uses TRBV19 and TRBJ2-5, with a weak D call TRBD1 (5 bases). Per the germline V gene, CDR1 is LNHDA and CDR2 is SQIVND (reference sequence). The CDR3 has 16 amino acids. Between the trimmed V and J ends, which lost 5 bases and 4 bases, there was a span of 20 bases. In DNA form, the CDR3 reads TGTGCCAGTAGTGCGGAGCTAGGGGTTCCCCCAGAGACCCAGTACTTC. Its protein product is CASSAELGVPPETQYF.

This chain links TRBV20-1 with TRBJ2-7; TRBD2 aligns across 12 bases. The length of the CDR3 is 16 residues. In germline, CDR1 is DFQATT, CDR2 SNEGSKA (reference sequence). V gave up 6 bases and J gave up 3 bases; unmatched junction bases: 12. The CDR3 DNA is TGCAGTGCGGTTCTAGCGGGAGGGCTGTTAGACTACGAGCAGTACTTC. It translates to CSAVLAGGLLDYEQYF.

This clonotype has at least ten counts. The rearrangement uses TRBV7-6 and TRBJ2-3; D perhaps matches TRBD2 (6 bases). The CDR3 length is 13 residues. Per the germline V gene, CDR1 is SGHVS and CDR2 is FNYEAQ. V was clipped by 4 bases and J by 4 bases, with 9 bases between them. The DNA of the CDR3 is TGTGCCAGCAGCTCTGTAGCGGCAGATACGCAGTATTTT. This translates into CASSSVAADTQYF.

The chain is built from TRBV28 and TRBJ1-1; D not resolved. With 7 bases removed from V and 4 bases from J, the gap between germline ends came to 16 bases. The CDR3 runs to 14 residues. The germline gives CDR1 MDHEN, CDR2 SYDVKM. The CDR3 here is CASTPASSGTEAFF. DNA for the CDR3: TGTGCCAGCACCCCGGCGTCGAGTGGCACTGAAGCTTTCTTT.

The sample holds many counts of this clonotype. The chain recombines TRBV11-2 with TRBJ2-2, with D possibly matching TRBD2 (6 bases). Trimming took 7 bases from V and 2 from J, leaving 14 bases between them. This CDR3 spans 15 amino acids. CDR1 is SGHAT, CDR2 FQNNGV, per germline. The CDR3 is CASIWGDINTGELFF. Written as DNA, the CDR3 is TGTGCCAGCATTTGGGGGGATATAAACACCGGGGAGCTGTTTTTT.

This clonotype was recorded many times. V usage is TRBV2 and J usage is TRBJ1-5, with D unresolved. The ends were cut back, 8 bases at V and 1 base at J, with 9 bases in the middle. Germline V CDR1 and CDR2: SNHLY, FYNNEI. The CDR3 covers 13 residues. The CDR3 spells CASGVVSNQPQHF. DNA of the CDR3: TGTGCCAGCGGCGTAGTGAGCAATCAGCCCCAGCATTTT.

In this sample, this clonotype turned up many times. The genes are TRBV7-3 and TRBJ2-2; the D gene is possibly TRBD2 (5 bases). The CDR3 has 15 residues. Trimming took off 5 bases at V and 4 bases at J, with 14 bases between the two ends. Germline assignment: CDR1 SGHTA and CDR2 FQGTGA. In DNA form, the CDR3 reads TGTGCCAGCAGCCGCGGAGCGGAGCCCACCGGGGAGCTGTTTTTT. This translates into CASSRGAEPTGELFF.

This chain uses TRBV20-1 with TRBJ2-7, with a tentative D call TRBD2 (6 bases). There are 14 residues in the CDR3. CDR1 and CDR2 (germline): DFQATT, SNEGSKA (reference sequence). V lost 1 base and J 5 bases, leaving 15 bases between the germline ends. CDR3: CSARVLASGDEQYF. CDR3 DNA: TGCAGTGCTAGAGTATTGGCATCGGGGGACGAGCAGTACTTC.

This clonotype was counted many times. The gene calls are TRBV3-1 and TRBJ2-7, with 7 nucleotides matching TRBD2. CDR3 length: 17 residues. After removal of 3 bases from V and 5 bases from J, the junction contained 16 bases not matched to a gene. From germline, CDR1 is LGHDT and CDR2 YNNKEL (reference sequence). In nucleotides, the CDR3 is TGTGCCAGCAGCCAGTCCTTCCCGGGACTACTGTTGGACGAGCAGTACTTC. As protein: CASSQSFPGLLLDEQYF.

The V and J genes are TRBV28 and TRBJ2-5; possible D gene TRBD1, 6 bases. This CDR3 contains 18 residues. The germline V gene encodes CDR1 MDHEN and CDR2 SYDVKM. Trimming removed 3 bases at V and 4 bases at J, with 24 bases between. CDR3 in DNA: TGTGCCAGCAGTTTCGAACTCACAGGGAAGAGTTTCGGAGAGACCCAGTACTTC. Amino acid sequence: CASSFELTGKSFGETQYF. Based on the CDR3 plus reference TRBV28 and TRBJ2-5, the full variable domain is DVKVTQSSRYLVKRTGEKVFLECVQDMDHENMFWYRQDPGLGLRLIYFSYDVKMKEKGDIPEGYSVSREKKERFSLILESASTNQTSMYLCASSFELTGKSFGETQYFGPGTRLLVL.

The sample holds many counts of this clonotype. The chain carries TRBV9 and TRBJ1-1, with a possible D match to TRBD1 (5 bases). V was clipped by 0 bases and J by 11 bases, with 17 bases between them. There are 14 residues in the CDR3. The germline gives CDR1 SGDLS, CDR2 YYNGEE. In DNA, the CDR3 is TGTGCCAGCAGCGTAGCCCCAGCTAGGGGCGAGGCTTTCTTT. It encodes CASSVAPARGEAFF.

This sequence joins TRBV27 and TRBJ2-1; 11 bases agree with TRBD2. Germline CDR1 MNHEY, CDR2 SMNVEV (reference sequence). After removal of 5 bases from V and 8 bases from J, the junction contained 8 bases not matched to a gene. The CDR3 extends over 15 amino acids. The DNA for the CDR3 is TGTGCCAGCAGTAGCCAGATAGCGGGAGGGCATGAGCAGTTCTTC. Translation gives CASSSQIAGGHEQFF.

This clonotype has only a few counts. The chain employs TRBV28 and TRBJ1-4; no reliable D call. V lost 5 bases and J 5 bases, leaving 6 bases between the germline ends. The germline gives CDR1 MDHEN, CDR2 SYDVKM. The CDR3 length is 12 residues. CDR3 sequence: CASSEDNEKLFF. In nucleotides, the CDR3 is TGTGCCAGCAGTGAGGACAATGAAAAACTGTTTTTT.

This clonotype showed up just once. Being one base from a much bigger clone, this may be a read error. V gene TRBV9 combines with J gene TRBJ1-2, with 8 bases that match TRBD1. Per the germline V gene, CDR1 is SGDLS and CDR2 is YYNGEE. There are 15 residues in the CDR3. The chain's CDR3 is CASNVSSNRGDGYTF. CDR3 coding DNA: TGTGCCAGCAACGTATCCTCTAACAGGGGGGATGGCTACACCTTC.